This is a list of T cell receptor beta chains from one sample in a study of lymphopenia after photon versus proton radiotherapy. Here immunoSEQ multiplex PCR was the method, and the copy in TCRdb shows in-frame clones only, minus some. Of about 3,300 clones listed, about 80% are singletons. The specimen comprised peripheral blood, sampled from a patient treated with proton-based radiotherapy. Receptors were obtained from an older man with esophageal cancer. Each CDR3 is given without its conserved first and last residue. Size is omitted from some rows. Given values are once, few, many or a class for expanded clones.

size,length,J,V,CDR3
once,11,TRBJ2-3,TRBV7-3,ASGARFLDTQY
.,13,TRBJ2-7,TRBV7-8,ASSTRTSGRNEQY
.,9,TRBJ1-6,TRBV28,ASSIGSPLH
.,12,TRBJ2-3,TRBV19,ASSLGQVTDTQY
few,14,TRBJ2-5,TRBV7-3,ASRLPGSQLGETQY
.,10,TRBJ2-4,TRBV7-2,ASSADSNIQY
.,12,TRBJ2-7,TRBV5-4,ASSLRQGKYEQY
.,13,TRBJ2-2,TRBV7-9,ASSQGQINTGELF
.,13,TRBJ2-3,TRBV29-1,SVERGSVYTDTQY
.,13,TRBJ2-3,TRBV7-3,ASSRTSGGSDTQY
.,11,TRBJ2-7,TRBV6-6,ASRDRGYYEQY
.,12,.,TRBV5-1,ASSLVAPPYEQY
.,12,TRBJ2-2,TRBV7-7,ASSLARESGELF
.,9,TRBJ2-7,TRBV6-6,ASSQSYEQY
.,8,TRBJ1-1,TRBV20-1,SAGDGEAF
.,11,TRBJ2-3,TRBV10-3,AITSGSEDTQY
.,16,TRBJ2-1,TRBV6-4,ASSDSLNTGGLYNEQF
.,12,TRBJ2-7,TRBV6-1,ASNSGGVTYEQY
.,11,TRBJ2-5,TRBV5-1,ASSLGGIGAQY
.,12,TRBJ1-2,TRBV13,ASSSGPRDYGYT
.,14,TRBJ1-2,TRBV7-9,ASSKRDRGLNYGYT
.,14,TRBJ2-7,TRBV5-1,ASYPGTATGSYEQY
.,12,TRBJ1-2,TRBV27,ASSADRGNYGYT
.,15,TRBJ1-1,TRBV9,ASSVGDGGAGRTEAF
.,14,TRBJ2-3,TRBV11-3,ASSFGGTGVVDTQY
few,14,TRBJ2-7,TRBV30,AWSKRQAESSYEQY
.,12,TRBJ1-3,TRBV28,ATDRGSSGNTIY
.,12,TRBJ2-2,TRBV5-1,ASSLGVGTGELF
.,14,TRBJ2-3,TRBV25-1,ASSESQAVGTDTQY
.,9,TRBJ2-1,TRBV9,ASSVNNEQF
once,12,TRBJ1-2,TRBV6-5,ATSPGVPYYGYT
once,12,TRBJ2-2,TRBV6-1,ASSDQQGSGELF
.,13,TRBJ1-1,TRBV29-1,SVDGGSPMNTEAF
once,13,TRBJ2-1,TRBV18,ASSPQRGGYNEQF